Each of the 7 T cell receptor beta chains below was sequenced from the same sample in a study of blood T cell repertoires in COVID-19. The protocol was immunoSEQ multiplex PCR, while the TCRdb copy is restricted to in-frame clones and leaves out a portion. The table records about 180,000 clones, around 86% of them present only once. Sequences were obtained from PBMCs or T cells enriched from blood (not recorded which). The origin of the receptors is a woman in her 30s who had recovered from COVID-19.

The chain's CDR3 is CASSSGGHNQPQHF. CDR3 nucleotide sequence: TGTGCCAGCAGCTCGGGGGGGCACAATCAGCCCCAGCATTTT. The V and J genes are TRBV7-8 and TRBJ1-5; a possible D gene is TRBD1 (6 bases). Trimming cost V 4 bases and J 3 bases, with 10 bases left between them. CDR3 length: 14 residues. Per the germline V gene, CDR1 is SGHVS and CDR2 is FQNEAQ.

The chain couples TRBV6-4 to TRBJ2-1; 9 bases fit TRBD2. Germline V gene sequence: CDR1 MRHNA, CDR2 SNTAGT. The length of the CDR3 is 14 residues. Unmatched junction bases numbered 5, after V lost 5 bases and J lost 6 bases. The CDR3 coding sequence is TGTGCCAGCAGTAGACTAGCGGACTTCAATGAGCAGTTCTTC. This translates into CASSRLADFNEQFF.

The chain has TRBV3-1 (or the pseudogene TRBV3-2) and TRBJ2-7; 14 nucleotides agree with TRBD2. V lost 2 bases and J lost 8; bases outside the gene matches: 5. CDR1 is LGHDT, CDR2 YNNKEL, per germline (reference sequence). The CDR3 length is 15 residues. The CDR3 coding sequence is TGTGCCAGCAGCCAAACCGGGACTAGCGGGAGACAGCAGTACTTC. It specifies CASSQTGTSGRQQYF.

The chain combines TRBV5-1 with TRBJ2-3, with 7 bases aligning to TRBD2. The trim removed 7 bases at V and 3 bases at J, leaving 11 bases unmatched. The germline V gene has CDR1 SGHRS and CDR2 YFSETQ. This CDR3 has 15 amino acids. The CDR3 DNA follows: TGCGCCAGCGCCACGGGAGGACGGGTAACAGATACGCAGTATTTT. This sequence encodes CASATGGRVTDTQYF.

The rearrangement joins TRBV2 to TRBJ1-1; D is unresolved. The CDR3 contains 12 residues. With 4 bases removed from V and 5 bases from J, the gap between germline ends came to 8 bases. Germline values: CDR1 SNHLY, CDR2 FYNNEI. The CDR3 bases are TGTGCCAGCAGTGGGAGCGGGACTGAAGCTTTCTTT. Protein sequence: CASSGSGTEAFF.

This chain joins TRBV28 and TRBJ2-6, with 8 nucleotides matching TRBD2. From germline, CDR1 is MDHEN and CDR2 SYDVKM. This CDR3 spans 24 amino acids. With V trimmed by 3 bases and J by 1 base, 26 bases remained unmatched. The CDR3 sequence: CASSFRRWTMGQRELESGANVLTF. CDR3 nucleotide sequence: TGTGCCAGCAGTTTCCGGAGATGGACGATGGGCCAGCGGGAGCTGGAATCTGGGGCCAACGTCCTGACTTTC. Together with reference TRBV28 and TRBJ2-6, the CDR3 gives the full variable domain: DVKVTQSSRYLVKRTGEKVFLECVQDMDHENMFWYRQDPGLGLRLIYFSYDVKMKEKGDIPEGYSVSREKKERFSLILESASTNQTSMYLCASSFRRWTMGQRELESGANVLTFGAGSRLTVL.

The chain carries TRBV2 and TRBJ1-2, with unresolved D. The CDR3 is made up of 14 amino acids. The germline V and J ends were trimmed by 5 bases and 4 bases, with 14 bases remaining between them. CDR1 SNHLY and CDR2 FYNNEI come from the germline V gene. CDR3 nucleotides: TGTGCCAGCAGTCAGACACCCGAGGGCTATGGCTACACCTTC. It is translated as CASSQTPEGYGYTF.